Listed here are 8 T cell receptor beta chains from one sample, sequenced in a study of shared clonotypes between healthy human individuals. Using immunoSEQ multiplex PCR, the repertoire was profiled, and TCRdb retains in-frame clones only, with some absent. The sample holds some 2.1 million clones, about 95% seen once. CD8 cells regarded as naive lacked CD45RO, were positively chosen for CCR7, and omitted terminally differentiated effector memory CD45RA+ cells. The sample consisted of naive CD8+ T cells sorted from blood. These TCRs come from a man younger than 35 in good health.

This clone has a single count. CDR3 bases: TGTGCCAGCAGTTTCGTGGCAGGGTCCTACGAGCAGTACTTC. This sequence encodes CASSFVAGSYEQYF. The chain has TRBV27 and TRBJ2-7, with a tentative D call TRBD1 (5 bases). The CDR3 has 14 amino acids. With 3 bases removed from V and 1 base from J, the gap between germline ends came to 10 bases. Germline assignment: CDR1 MNHEY and CDR2 SMNVEV (reference sequence).

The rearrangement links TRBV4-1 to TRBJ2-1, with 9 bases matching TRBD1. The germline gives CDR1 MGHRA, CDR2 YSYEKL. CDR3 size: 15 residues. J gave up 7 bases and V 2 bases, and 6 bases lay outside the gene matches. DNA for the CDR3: TGCGCCAGCAGCCAACCGGGACAGGGTAATAATGAGCAGTTCTTC. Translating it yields CASSQPGQGNNEQFF.

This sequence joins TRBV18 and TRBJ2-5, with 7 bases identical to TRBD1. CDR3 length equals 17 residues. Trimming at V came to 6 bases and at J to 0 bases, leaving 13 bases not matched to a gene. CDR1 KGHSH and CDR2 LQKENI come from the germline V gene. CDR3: CASSQQGDRPDQETQYF. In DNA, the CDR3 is TGTGCCAGCTCGCAACAAGGGGACAGACCTGACCAAGAGACCCAGTACTTC.

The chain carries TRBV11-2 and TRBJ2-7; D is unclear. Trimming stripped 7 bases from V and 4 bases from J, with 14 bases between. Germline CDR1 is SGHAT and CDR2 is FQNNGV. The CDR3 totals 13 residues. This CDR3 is CASNPVEGYEQYF. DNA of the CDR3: TGTGCCAGCAACCCGGTCGAAGGGTACGAGCAGTACTTC.

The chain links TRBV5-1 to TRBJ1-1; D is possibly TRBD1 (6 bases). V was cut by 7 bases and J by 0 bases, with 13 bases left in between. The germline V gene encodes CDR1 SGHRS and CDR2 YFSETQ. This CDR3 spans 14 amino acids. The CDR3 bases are TGCGCCAGCGCTCTGTGGGACATGAACACTGAAGCTTTCTTT. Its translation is CASALWDMNTEAFF.

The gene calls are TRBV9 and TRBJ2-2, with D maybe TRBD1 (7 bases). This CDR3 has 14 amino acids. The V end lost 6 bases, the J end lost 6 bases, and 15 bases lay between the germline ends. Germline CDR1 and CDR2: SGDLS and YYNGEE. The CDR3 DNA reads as TGTGCCAGCACCCCAGGGGGGCGCTCCGGGGAGCTGTTTTTT. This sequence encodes CASTPGGRSGELFF.

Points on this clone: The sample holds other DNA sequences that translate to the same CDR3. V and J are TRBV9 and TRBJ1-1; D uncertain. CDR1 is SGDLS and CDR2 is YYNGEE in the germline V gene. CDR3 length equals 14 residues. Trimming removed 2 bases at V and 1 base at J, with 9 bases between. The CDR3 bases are TGTGCCAGCAGCGTCGGAAGCGGGAACACTGAAGCTTTCTTT. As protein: CASSVGSGNTEAFF.

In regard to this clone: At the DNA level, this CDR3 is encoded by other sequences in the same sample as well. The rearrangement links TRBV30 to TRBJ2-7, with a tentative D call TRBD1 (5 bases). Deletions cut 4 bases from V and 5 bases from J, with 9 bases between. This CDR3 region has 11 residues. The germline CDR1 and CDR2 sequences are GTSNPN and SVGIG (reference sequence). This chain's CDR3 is CAWTGSDEQYF. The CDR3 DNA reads TGTGCCTGGACAGGGTCCGACGAGCAGTACTTC.